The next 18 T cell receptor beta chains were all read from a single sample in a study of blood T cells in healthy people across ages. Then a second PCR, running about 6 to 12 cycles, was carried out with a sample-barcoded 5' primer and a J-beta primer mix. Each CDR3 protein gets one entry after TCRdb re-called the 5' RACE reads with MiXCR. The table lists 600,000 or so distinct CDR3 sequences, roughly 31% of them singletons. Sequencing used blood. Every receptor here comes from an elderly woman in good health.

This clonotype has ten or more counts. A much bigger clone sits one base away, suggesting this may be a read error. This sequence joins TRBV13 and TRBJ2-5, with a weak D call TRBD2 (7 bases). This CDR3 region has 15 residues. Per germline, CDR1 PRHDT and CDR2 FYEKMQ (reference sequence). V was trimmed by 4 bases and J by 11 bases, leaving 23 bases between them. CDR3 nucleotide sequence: TGTGCCAGCAGCTCTGCGGGGGCTACTTACAATGAGCAGTACTTC. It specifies CASSSAGATYNEQYF.

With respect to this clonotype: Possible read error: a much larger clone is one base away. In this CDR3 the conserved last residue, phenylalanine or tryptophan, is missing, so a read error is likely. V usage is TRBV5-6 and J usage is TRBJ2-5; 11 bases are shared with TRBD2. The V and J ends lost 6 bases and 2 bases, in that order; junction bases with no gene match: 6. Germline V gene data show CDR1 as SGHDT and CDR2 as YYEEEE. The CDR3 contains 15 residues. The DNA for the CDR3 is TGTGCCAGCATGCTGACTAGCGGGGAACAAGAGACCCAGTACTTA. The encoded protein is CASMLTSGEQETQYL.

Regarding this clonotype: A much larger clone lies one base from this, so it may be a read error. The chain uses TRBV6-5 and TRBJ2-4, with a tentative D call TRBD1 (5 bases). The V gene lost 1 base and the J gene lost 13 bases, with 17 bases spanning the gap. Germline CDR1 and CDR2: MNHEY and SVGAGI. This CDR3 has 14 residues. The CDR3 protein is CASSYFDRYNEQYF. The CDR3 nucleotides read TGTGCCAGCAGTTACTTCGACAGATACAATGAGCAGTACTTC.

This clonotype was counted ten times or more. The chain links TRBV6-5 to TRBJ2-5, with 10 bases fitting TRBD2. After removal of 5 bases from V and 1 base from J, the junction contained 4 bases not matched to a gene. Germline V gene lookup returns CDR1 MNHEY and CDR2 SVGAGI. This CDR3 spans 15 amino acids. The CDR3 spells CASSRGLAVQETQYF. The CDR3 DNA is TGTGCCAGCAGTCGTGGACTAGCGGTCCAAGAGACCCAGTACTTC.

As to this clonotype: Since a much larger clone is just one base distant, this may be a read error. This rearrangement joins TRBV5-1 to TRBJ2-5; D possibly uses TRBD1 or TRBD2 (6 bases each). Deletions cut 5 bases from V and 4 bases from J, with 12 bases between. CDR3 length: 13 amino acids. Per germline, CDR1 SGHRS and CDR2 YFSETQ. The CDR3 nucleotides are TGCGCCAGCAGATTCGGGGGCGTAGAGACCCAGTACTTC. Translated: CASRFGGVETQYF.

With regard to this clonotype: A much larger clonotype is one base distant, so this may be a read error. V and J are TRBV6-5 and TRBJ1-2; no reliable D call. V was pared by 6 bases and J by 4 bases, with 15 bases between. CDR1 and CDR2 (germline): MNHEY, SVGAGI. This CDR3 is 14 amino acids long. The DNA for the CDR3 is TGTGCCAGCAGCCCCGACAAAGGGCGCTATGGCTACACCTTC. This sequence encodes CASSPDKGRYGYTF.

The CDR3 coding sequence is TGTGCCAGCAGTACGGACAGGGGAATAGTGGATCCTGGGGCCAACGTCCTGACTTTC. The encoded protein is CASSTDRGIVDPGANVLTF. The chain employs TRBV12-3 or TRBV12-4 and TRBJ2-6; 9 nucleotides align to TRBD1. The CDR3 runs to 19 residues. Trimming at V came to 5 bases and at J to 2 bases, leaving 13 bases not matched to a gene.

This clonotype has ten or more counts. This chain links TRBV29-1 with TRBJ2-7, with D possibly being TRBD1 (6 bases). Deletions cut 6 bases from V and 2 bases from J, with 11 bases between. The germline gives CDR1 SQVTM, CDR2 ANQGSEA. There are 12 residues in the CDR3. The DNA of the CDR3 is TGCAGCGTGTTGGACAGCGCCTACGAGCAGTACTTC. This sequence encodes CSVLDSAYEQYF.

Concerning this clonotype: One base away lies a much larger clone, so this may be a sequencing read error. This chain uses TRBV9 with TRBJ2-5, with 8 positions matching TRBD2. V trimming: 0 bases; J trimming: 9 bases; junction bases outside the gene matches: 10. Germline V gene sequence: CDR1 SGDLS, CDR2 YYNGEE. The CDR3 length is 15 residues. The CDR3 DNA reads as TGTGCCAGCAGCGTAGCCCGGGGGGGCATGGAGGCCCAGTACTTC. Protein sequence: CASSVARGGMEAQYF.

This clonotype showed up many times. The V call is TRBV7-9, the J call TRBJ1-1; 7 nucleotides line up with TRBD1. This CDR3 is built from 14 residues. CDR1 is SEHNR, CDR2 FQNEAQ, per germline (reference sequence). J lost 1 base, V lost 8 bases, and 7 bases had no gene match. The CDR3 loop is CASAQGKGNTEAFF. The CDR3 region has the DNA TGTGCCAGCGCACAGGGGAAAGGGAACACTGAAGCTTTCTTT.

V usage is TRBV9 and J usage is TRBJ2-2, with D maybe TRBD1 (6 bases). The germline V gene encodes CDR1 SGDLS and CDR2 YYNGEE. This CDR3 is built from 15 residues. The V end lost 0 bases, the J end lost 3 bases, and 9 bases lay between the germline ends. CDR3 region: CASSVETGYTGELFF. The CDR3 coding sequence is TGTGCCAGCAGCGTAGAAACAGGGTACACCGGGGAGCTGTTTTTT.

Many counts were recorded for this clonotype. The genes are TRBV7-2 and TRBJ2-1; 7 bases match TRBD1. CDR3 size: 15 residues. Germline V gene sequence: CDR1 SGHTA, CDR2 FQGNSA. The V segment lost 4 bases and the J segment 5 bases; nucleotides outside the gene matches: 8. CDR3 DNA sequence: TGTGCCAGCAGCTCGCGGACAGGCCGAGACAATGAGCAGTTCTTC. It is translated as CASSSRTGRDNEQFF.

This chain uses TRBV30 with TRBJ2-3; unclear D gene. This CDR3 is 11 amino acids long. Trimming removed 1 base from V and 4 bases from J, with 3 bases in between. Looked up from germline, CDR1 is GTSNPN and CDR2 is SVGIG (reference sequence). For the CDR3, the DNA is TGTGCCTGGAGTGAGGCAGATACGCAGTATTTT. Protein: CAWSEADTQYF.

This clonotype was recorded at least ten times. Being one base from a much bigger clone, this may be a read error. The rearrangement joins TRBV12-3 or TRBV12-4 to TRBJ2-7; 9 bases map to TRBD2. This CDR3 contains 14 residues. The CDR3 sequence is CASSIAGARYEQYF. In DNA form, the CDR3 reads TGTGCCAGCAGTATAGCGGGGGCCCGTTACGAGCAGTACTTC.

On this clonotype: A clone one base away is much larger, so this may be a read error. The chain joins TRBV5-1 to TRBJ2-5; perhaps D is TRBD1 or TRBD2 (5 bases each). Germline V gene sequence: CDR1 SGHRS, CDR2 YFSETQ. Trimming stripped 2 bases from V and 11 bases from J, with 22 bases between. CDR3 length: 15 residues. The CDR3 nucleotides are TGCGCCAGCAGCTTAGGCTCGGGGCAGGGCGGTGAGCAGTACTTC. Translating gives CASSLGSGQGGEQYF.

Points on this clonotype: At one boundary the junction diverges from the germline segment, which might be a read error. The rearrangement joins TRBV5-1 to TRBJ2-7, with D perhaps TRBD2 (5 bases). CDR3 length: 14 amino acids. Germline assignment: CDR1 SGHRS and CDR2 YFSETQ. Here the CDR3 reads CASSPDAHNYERYF. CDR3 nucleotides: TGCGCCAGCAGCCCGGACGCGCACAACTACGAGCGGTACTTT.

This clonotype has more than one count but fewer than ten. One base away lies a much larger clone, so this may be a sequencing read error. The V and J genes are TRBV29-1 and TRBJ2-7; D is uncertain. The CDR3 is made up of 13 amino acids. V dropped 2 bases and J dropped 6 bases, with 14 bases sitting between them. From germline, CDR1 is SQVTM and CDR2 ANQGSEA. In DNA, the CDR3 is TGCAGCGTTGAACCGACTCCTGGGTCCGAGCAGTACTTC. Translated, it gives CSVEPTPGSEQYF.

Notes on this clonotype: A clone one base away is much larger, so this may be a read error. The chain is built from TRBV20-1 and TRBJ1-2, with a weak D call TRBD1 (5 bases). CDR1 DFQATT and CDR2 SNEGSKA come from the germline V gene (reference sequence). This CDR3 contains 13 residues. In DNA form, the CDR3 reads TGCGGTGCTAGAGCGGGACTGAACTATGGCTACACCTTC. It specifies CGARAGLNYGYTF.